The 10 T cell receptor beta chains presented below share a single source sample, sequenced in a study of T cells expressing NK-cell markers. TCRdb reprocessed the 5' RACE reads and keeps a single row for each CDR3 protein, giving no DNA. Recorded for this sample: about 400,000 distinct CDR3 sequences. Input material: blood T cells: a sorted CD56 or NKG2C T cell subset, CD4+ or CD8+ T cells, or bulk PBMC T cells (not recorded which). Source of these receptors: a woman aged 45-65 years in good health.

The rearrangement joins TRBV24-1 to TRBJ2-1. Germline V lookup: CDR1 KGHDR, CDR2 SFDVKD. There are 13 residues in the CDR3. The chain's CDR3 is CATSDSRRGEQFF.

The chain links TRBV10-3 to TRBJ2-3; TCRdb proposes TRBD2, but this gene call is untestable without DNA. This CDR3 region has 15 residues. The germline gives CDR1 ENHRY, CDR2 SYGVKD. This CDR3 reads CAISESTSGLNTQYF.

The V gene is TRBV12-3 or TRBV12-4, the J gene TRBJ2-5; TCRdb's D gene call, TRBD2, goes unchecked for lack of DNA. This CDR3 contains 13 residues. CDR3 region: CASRTSGRGAQYF.

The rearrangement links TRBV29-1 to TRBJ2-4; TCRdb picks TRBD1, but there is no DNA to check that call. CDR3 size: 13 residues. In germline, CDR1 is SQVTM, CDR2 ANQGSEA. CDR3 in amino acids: CSVRQGSGGIQYF.

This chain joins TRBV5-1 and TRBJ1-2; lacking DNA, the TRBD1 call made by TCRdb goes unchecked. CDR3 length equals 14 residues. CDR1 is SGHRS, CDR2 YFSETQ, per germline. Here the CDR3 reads CASTLGQAEDGYTF.

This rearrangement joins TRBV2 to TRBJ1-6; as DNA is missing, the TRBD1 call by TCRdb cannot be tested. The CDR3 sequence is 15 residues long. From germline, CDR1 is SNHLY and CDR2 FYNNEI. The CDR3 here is CASSPGTAQNSPLHF.

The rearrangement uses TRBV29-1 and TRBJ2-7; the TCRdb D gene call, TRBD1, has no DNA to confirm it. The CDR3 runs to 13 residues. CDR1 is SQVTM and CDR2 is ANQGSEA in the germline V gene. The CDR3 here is CSARGGPTYEQYF.

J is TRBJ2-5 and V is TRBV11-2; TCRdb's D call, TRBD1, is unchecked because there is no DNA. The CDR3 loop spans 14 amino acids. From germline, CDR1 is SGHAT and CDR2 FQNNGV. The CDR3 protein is CASSPSRAQETQYF.

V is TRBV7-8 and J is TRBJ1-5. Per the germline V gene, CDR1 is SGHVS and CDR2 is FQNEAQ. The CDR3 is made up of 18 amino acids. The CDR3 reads CASSSVGPRGPSNQPQHF.

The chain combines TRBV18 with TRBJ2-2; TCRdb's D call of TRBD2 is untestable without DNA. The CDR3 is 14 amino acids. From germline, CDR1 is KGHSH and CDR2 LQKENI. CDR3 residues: CASSTSGSTGELFF.